The 27 T cell receptor beta chains in this list originate from one sample, sequenced in a study of blood T cell repertoires in COVID-19. Profiled with immunoSEQ multiplex PCR; TCRdb holds only in-frame clones, not every one. This table has roughly 170,000 clones, around 84% appearing once. Sequencing was performed on peripheral blood. These receptors were obtained from a woman between 50 and 59 years old with COVID-19, enrolled during active disease.

The rearrangement links TRBV29-1 to TRBJ2-3; D is unclear. Trimming shortened V by 4 bases and J by 6 bases, and 14 bases separated the two germline ends. There are 13 residues in the CDR3. Germline V CDR1 and CDR2: SQVTM, ANQGSEA. The CDR3 DNA sequence: TGCAGCGTTGGCCCCACCCCACAGGATACGCAGTATTTT. This codes for CSVGPTPQDTQYF.

The V call is TRBV30, the J call TRBJ2-2, with 13 nucleotides matching TRBD2. Looked up from germline, CDR1 is GTSNPN and CDR2 is SVGIG (reference sequence). V shed 3 bases and J 6 bases; nucleotides not matched to a gene: 1. This CDR3 contains 14 residues. CDR3 nucleotides: TGTGCCTGGAGACTAGCGGGGGGGCCCGGGGAGCTGTTTTTT. Amino acid sequence: CAWRLAGGPGELFF. Full variable domain (remainder filled in from reference TRBV30 and TRBJ2-2): SQTIHQWPATLVQPVGSPLSLECTVEGTSNPNLYWYRQAAGRGLQLLFYSVGIGQISSEVPQNLSASRPQDRQFILSSKKLLLSDSGFYLCAWRLAGGPGELFFGEGSRLTVL.

V gene TRBV29-1 combines with J gene TRBJ2-7, with D perhaps TRBD2 (5 bases). The CDR3 is made up of 13 amino acids. Trimming pared 3 bases from V and 4 bases from J, leaving 13 bases between. The germline CDR1 and CDR2 sequences are SQVTM and ANQGSEA. CDR3 nucleotides: TGCAGCGTTGACGATGTTGGGAGTTACGAGCAGTACTTC. It yields the protein CSVDDVGSYEQYF.

This CDR3 reads CATRGGTNYGYTF. The CDR3 DNA reads TGTGCCACCCGGGGTGGGACTAACTATGGCTACACCTTC. The chain employs TRBV28 and TRBJ1-2; D remains unclear. CDR3 length equals 13 residues. With 10 bases removed from V and 0 bases from J, the gap between germline ends came to 12 bases. The germline gives CDR1 MDHEN, CDR2 SYDVKM.

V gene TRBV30 combines with J gene TRBJ2-2; the D is unclear. The length of the CDR3 is 15 residues. The V and J ends lost 4 bases and 0 bases respectively, with 12 bases between them. CDR1 and CDR2 (germline): GTSNPN, SVGIG (reference sequence). The CDR3 DNA reads TGTGCCTGGAACGGGTGGAGCGCGAACACCGGGGAGCTGTTTTTT. It yields the protein CAWNGWSANTGELFF.

This chain links TRBV6-5 with TRBJ1-5; tentative D call: TRBD1 (5 bases). The CDR3 loop spans 15 amino acids. Looked up from germline, CDR1 is MNHEY and CDR2 is SVGAGI. V lost 4 bases and J lost 0, with 10 bases in between. In nucleotides, the CDR3 is TGTGCCAGCAGTTCGACAGTTTATAGCAATCAGCCCCAGCATTTT. Translating it yields CASSSTVYSNQPQHF.

The chain joins TRBV15 to TRBJ2-7; D is undetermined. The V and J ends lost 5 bases and 4 bases respectively, with 12 bases between them. Germline CDR1 is LNHNV and CDR2 is YYDKDF (reference sequence). The CDR3 covers 13 residues. CDR3 sequence: CATSGPSYYEQYF. The CDR3, as DNA: TGTGCCACCAGCGGCCCCTCGTATTACGAGCAGTACTTC. The variable domain in full, with the rest retrieved from reference TRBV15 and TRBJ2-7, is DAMVIQNPRYQVTQFGKPVTLSCSQTLNHNVMYWYQQKSSQAPKLLFHYYDKDFNNEADTPDNFQSRRPNTSFCFLDIRSPGLGDTAMYLCATSGPSYYEQYFGPGTRLTVT.

The chain recombines TRBV9 with TRBJ1-1; D gene uncertain. The germline CDR1 and CDR2 sequences are SGDLS and YYNGEE. The CDR3 consists of 13 residues. With 3 bases removed from V and 7 bases from J, the gap between germline ends came to 13 bases. The CDR3 loop is CASSEAPRSEAFF. The CDR3 region has the DNA TGTGCCAGCAGCGAGGCTCCGAGGAGTGAAGCTTTCTTT.

The table lists this clone with a count of one. The chain uses TRBV9 and TRBJ2-1; a possible D gene is TRBD1 (6 bases). Trimming removed 0 bases at V and 4 bases at J, with 14 bases between. This CDR3 is 16 amino acids long. Germline lookup yields CDR1 SGDLS and CDR2 YYNGEE. CDR3 coding DNA: TGTGCCAGCAGCGTAGTTGCGACAGGCTCATACAATGAGCAGTTCTTC. This translates into CASSVVATGSYNEQFF.

The gene calls are TRBV9 and TRBJ1-1, with D tentatively TRBD1 (5 bases). CDR1 and CDR2 (germline): SGDLS, YYNGEE. The V end lost 4 bases, the J end lost 7 bases, and 14 bases lay between the germline ends. The CDR3 spans 13 residues. This chain's CDR3 is CASSPRGSFEAFF. As DNA, the CDR3 is TGTGCCAGCAGCCCCCGGGGGTCTTTTGAAGCTTTCTTT.

The rearrangement uses TRBV7-2 and TRBJ1-1; 8 bases are a match to TRBD1. This CDR3 contains 14 residues. The V gene end was trimmed by 5 bases and the J gene end by 5 bases; junction bases not matched to a gene: 7. Germline V gene data show CDR1 as SGHTA and CDR2 as FQGNSA. For the CDR3, the DNA is TGTGCCAGCAGCATCCAGACAGGGGAGACTGAAGCTTTCTTT. Its translation is CASSIQTGETEAFF.

The rearrangement joins TRBV24-1 to TRBJ2-3; 12 bases match TRBD2. The V segment lost 6 bases and the J segment 4 bases; nucleotides outside the gene matches: 7. Germline CDR1 reads KGHDR; CDR2 reads SFDVKD. This CDR3 has 16 amino acids. CDR3 bases: TGTGCCACCAGTCCTAGCGGGGGGGCGGATGCAGATACGCAGTATTTT. Its protein product is CATSPSGGADADTQYF.

Here the CDR3 DNA reads TGTGCCAGCTCACCAGGGCCCAGCAATCAGCCCCAGCATTTT. This codes for CASSPGPSNQPQHF. The chain combines TRBV18 with TRBJ1-5, with D unclear. V was clipped by 2 bases and J by 1 base, with 6 bases between them. The CDR3 covers 14 residues. The germline CDR1 and CDR2 sequences are KGHSH and LQKENI.

The CDR3 spells CSVQQSFNEKLFF. The CDR3 DNA sequence: TGCAGCGTTCAACAGAGCTTTAATGAAAAACTGTTTTTT. The J gene is TRBJ1-4, the V gene TRBV29-1; D uncertain. Germline assignment: CDR1 SQVTM and CDR2 ANQGSEA. Trimming removed 5 bases at V and 4 bases at J, with 11 bases between. The CDR3 is 13 amino acids.

This chain joins TRBV5-5 and TRBJ2-7, with D perhaps TRBD2 (6 bases). CDR3 length: 13 amino acids. V shed 0 bases and J shed 4 bases, with 8 bases lying between them. Germline CDR1 reads SGHKS; CDR2 reads YYEKEE (reference sequence). CDR3 sequence reads: CASSLGGDYEQYF. CDR3 nucleotides: TGTGCCAGCAGCTTGGGCGGGGATTACGAGCAGTACTTC.

The chain joins TRBV4-2 to TRBJ2-7; tentative D call: TRBD1 (8 bases). This CDR3 contains 16 residues. The V gene lost 0 bases and the J gene lost 7 bases, with 19 bases spanning the gap. In germline, CDR1 is LGHNA, CDR2 YNFKEQ. CDR3 nucleotides: TGTGCCAGCAGCCAAGAGGGAGGGCAGGGGGCGCGGGAGCAGTACTTC. This gives the protein CASSQEGGQGAREQYF.

This clone was seen once. The chain is built from TRBV5-4 and TRBJ2-7; TRBD2 aligns across 7 bases. V was pared by 0 bases and J by 0 bases, with 3 bases of the junction left unmatched. The CDR3 has 15 amino acids. The germline V gene encodes CDR1 SGHNT and CDR2 YYREEE (reference sequence). The CDR3 DNA follows: TGTGCCAGCAGCTTGGCCGGCGGGAGCTCCTACGAGCAGTACTTC. Amino acids: CASSLAGGSSYEQYF.

This clone was observed once. The chain employs TRBV5-4 and TRBJ2-5, with 13 bases identical to TRBD2. Germline CDR1 and CDR2: SGHNT and YYREEE (reference sequence). This CDR3 is 17 amino acids long. Trimming took 2 bases from V and 3 from J; bases not matched to a gene: 7. CDR3 in amino acids: CASSLGGLAGPEETQYF. In DNA, the CDR3 is TGTGCCAGCAGCTTAGGGGGACTAGCGGGGCCGGAAGAGACCCAGTACTTC.

This sequence joins TRBV24-1 and TRBJ2-2; TRBD2 matches at 8 bases. The CDR3 sequence is 19 residues long. V lost 5 bases and J lost 0; bases outside the gene matches: 13. The V gene's germline CDR1 is KGHDR and CDR2 SFDVKD. CDR3 in DNA: TGTGCCACCAGTGGCAATAGCGGGGTCTCAGGGGCGAACACCGGGGAGCTGTTTTTT. It is translated as CATSGNSGVSGANTGELFF.

This chain joins TRBV27 and TRBJ1-5, with 8 bases that match TRBD1. The V gene end was trimmed by 3 bases and the J gene end by 0 bases; junction bases not matched to a gene: 7. The CDR3 consists of 17 residues. Germline values: CDR1 MNHEY, CDR2 SMNVEV (reference sequence). The CDR3 loop reads CASSLTGQVYSNQPQHF. Here the CDR3 DNA reads TGTGCCAGCAGTTTGACGGGACAGGTTTATAGCAATCAGCCCCAGCATTTT.

The chain carries TRBV6-2 or TRBV6-3 and TRBJ1-1; possibly TRBD1 for D (5 bases). Trimming stripped 6 bases from V and 4 bases from J, with 15 bases between. Per the germline V gene, CDR1 is MNHEY and CDR2 is SVGEGT. CDR3 length: 14 amino acids. CDR3 residues: CASRYVGGGTEAFF. Here the CDR3 DNA reads TGTGCCAGCAGATACGTCGGCGGGGGCACTGAAGCTTTCTTT.

The V and J genes are TRBV2 and TRBJ2-1; no reliable D call. Germline V lookup: CDR1 SNHLY, CDR2 FYNNEI. Trimming pared 8 bases from V and 8 bases from J, leaving 13 bases between. This CDR3 has 12 amino acids. The CDR3 sequence is CASATREDEQFF. CDR3 DNA sequence: TGTGCCAGCGCGACCCGCGAGGATGAGCAGTTCTTC.

V is TRBV3-1 (or the pseudogene TRBV3-2) and J is TRBJ2-4; perhaps TRBD2 as D (5 bases). Germline values: CDR1 LGHDT, CDR2 YNNKEL (reference sequence). The CDR3 extends over 14 amino acids. The ends were cut back, 5 bases at V and 11 bases at J, with 19 bases in the middle. CDR3 sequence reads: CASSSSLGRWVQYF. CDR3 bases: TGTGCCAGCAGCTCCAGTTTGGGGAGATGGGTTCAGTACTTC.

The chain couples TRBV7-2 to TRBJ2-1, with D possibly TRBD1 on 5 matching bases. V was pared by 5 bases and J by 8 bases, with 19 bases between. The germline V gene has CDR1 SGHTA and CDR2 FQGNSA. This CDR3 has 15 residues. CDR3 residues: CASSPLFQGIDEQFF. The CDR3 DNA reads as TGTGCCAGCAGCCCTTTGTTCCAGGGTATCGATGAGCAGTTCTTC.

The CDR3 loop reads CASTTTQESAQYF. The CDR3 DNA sequence: TGTGCCAGCACGACGACTCAAGAATCCGCCCAGTACTTC. The rearrangement links TRBV28 to TRBJ2-5; D not certain. CDR3 size: 13 residues. Trimming took 7 bases from V and 9 from J, leaving 18 bases between them. Germline CDR1 is MDHEN and CDR2 is SYDVKM.

The rearrangement uses TRBV6-5 and TRBJ2-7; 9 bases are a match to TRBD1. From germline, CDR1 is MNHEY and CDR2 SVGAGI. V shed 6 bases and J 3 bases; nucleotides not matched to a gene: 9. The CDR3 contains 15 residues. The CDR3 DNA sequence: TGTGCCAGCAGAGATTCCGGGACAGGGTACTACGAGCAGTACTTC. Translating gives CASRDSGTGYYEQYF.

The sample holds one count of this clone. The chain has TRBV28 and TRBJ2-5, with D unclear. In germline, CDR1 is MDHEN, CDR2 SYDVKM. Trimming left V 7 bases short and J 1 base short, with 13 bases between. This CDR3 contains 14 residues. In nucleotides, the CDR3 is TGTGCCAGCATGCCAGAGACTCTCCAAGAGACCCAGTACTTC. It specifies CASMPETLQETQYF.